This T cell receptor (beta chain) was recorded in a study of liver allograft versus peripheral blood T cells. Study at large: Comparative analysis was performed on T cell receptor repertoires from transplanted livers and from recipients' peripheral blood.

By proportion, this clonotype is medium-sized. The antigen is undetermined. TCRdb redid the calling of the reads with MiXCR, one entry per CDR3 protein. The sample consists of approximately 13,000 distinct CDR3 sequences, 25% to 35% of them appearing once. The V end was cut by 8 bases, the J end by 1 base, with 11 bases between. The CDR3 extends over 13 amino acids. Germline CDR1 and CDR2: KGHSH and LQKENI. General study results and limits: Repertoires of T cell receptors that resided inside liver allografts reportedly differed from those in peripheral blood.

The receptor was derived from a human patient who had a liver transplant. Part of the T cells may come from the graft donor. The chain employs TRBV18 and TRBJ1-1; D is unresolved. CDR3 DNA sequence: TGTGCCAGCGCGGGTCCAGGGAACACTGAAGCTTTCTTT. Protein product: CASAGPGNTEAFF.